The rows below give T cell receptor beta chains drawn from one sample of a study of blood T cell repertoires in COVID-19. Sequencing used immunoSEQ multiplex PCR; TCRdb keeps in-frame clones, though not all of them. This sample has about 120,000 clones; around 74% occur once, and the top ten carry more than 5%. The specimen was peripheral blood. All receptors derive from a man aged 55 to 70 with acute or convalescent COVID-19. Each CDR3 is given with its conserved first and last residue. A D gene is named only where the DNA matches it firmly. Where a row states a size, it is once, few, many or the class of an expanded clone; other rows omit it.

CDR3 length	V gene	D gene	clone size	J gene	CDR3 protein	CDR3 DNA
13	TRBV12-3/TRBV12-4	.	.	TRBJ1-2	CASSLGHGYGYTF	TGTGCCAGCAGTTTAGGACACGGCTATGGCTACACCTTC
14	TRBV6-5	TRBD1	.	TRBJ1-1	CAARMLDRILEAFF	TGTGCCGCACGAATGTTGGACAGGATTCTTGAAGCTTTCTTT
15	TRBV18	.	.	TRBJ2-2	CASSLREQGYGELFF	TGTGCCAGCTCACTGCGAGAACAGGGTTACGGGGAGCTGTTTTTT
16	TRBV19	TRBD2	.	TRBJ2-2	CASSRGGGGASGELFF	TGTGCCAGTAGTCGTGGTGGCGGGGGGGCCTCCGGGGAGCTGTTTTTT
15	TRBV24-1	.	.	TRBJ1-2	CATSDPGTPRGGYTF	TGTGCCACCAGTGACCCCGGGACACCGAGAGGTGGCTACACCTTC
14	TRBV30	.	.	TRBJ1-1	CAWSVYLPEAEAFF	TGTGCCTGGAGTGTATACCTCCCCGAGGCTGAAGCTTTCTTT
13	TRBV6-5	.	.	TRBJ1-1	CASQGPQNTEAFF	TGTGCCTCACAGGGACCACAGAACACTGAAGCTTTCTTT
20	TRBV5-3	TRBD1	.	TRBJ1-2	CARSRIETGTGDSINYGYTF	TGTGCCAGAAGCCGAATCGAAACCGGGACAGGTGATTCCATTAACTATGGCTACACCTTC
15	TRBV7-8	TRBD1	.	TRBJ2-7	CASSSDRGRLLEQYF	TGTGCCAGCAGCTCAGACAGGGGGAGGTTACTTGAGCAGTACTTC
16	TRBV19	TRBD1	.	TRBJ2-5	CASSSGPGTGIETQYF	TGTGCCAGTAGTAGTGGTCCCGGGACAGGGATTGAGACCCAGTACTTC
15	TRBV19	TRBD1	.	TRBJ2-5	CASSTRTGDGETQYF	TGTGCCAGTAGTACAAGAACAGGGGACGGGGAGACCCAGTACTTC
16	TRBV24-1	TRBD1	.	TRBJ2-2	CATRSQGARDTGELFF	TGTGCCACCAGATCACAGGGGGCGAGGGACACCGGGGAGCTGTTTTTT
15	TRBV9	TRBD1	.	TRBJ1-5	CASSVAEGAGQPQHF	TGTGCCAGCAGCGTAGCCGAGGGGGCCGGTCAGCCCCAGCATTTT
15	TRBV14	TRBD1	.	TRBJ2-3	CASNKRQGSADTQYF	TGTGCCAGCAATAAGAGACAGGGGAGCGCAGATACGCAGTATTTT
17	TRBV7-3	TRBD2	.	TRBJ2-4	CASSLSSGGSSKNIQYF	TGTGCCAGCAGCTTATCGAGCGGGGGCAGCAGCAAAAACATTCAGTACTTC
15	TRBV9	TRBD2	.	TRBJ2-7	CASSPLAGGSYEQYF	TGTGCCAGCAGCCCCCTAGCGGGAGGCTCCTACGAGCAGTACTTC
16	TRBV2	.	.	TRBJ2-2	CASSVFRGPNTGELFF	TGTGCCAGCAGTGTTTTCCGGGGTCCGAACACCGGGGAGCTGTTTTTT
15	TRBV11-2	TRBD2	few	TRBJ2-1	CASSLGSGRFNEQFF	TGTGCCAGCAGCTTAGGTAGCGGGAGGTTTAATGAGCAGTTCTTC
13	TRBV7-2	.	.	TRBJ1-1	CASSLTWATEAFF	TGTGCCAGCAGCTTAACATGGGCCACTGAAGCTTTCTTT
14	TRBV10-1	TRBD1	many	TRBJ2-2	CASSTKQGTGELFF	TGCGCCAGCAGTACGAAACAGGGGACCGGGGAGCTGTTTTTT
15	TRBV5-4	.	.	TRBJ2-3	CASSRESGGTDTQYF	TGTGCCAGCAGCCGTGAGTCGGGGGGCACAGATACGCAGTATTTT
16	TRBV18	.	.	TRBJ1-1	CASSPPWGRGWTEAFF	TGTGCCAGCTCACCACCCTGGGGGAGGGGATGGACTGAAGCTTTCTTT
13	TRBV12-3/TRBV12-4	.	few	TRBJ1-1	CASSPNAPTEAFF	TGTGCCAGCAGCCCTAACGCGCCCACTGAAGCTTTCTTT
13	TRBV7-6	TRBD1	.	TRBJ2-7	CASSPGTGIEQYF	TGTGCCAGCAGCCCGGGGACAGGGATAGAGCAGTACTTC
13	TRBV24-1	.	once	TRBJ1-2	CATSDLYSYGYTF	TGTGCCACCAGTGATTTGTATAGCTATGGCTACACCTTC
20	TRBV30	TRBD2	few	TRBJ2-1	CAWSGLGLAGGQNGVNEQFF	TGTGCCTGGAGTGGCCTAGGGCTAGCGGGAGGCCAAAATGGCGTCAATGAGCAGTTCTTC
15	TRBV10-3	.	.	TRBJ2-7	CAISPKEGSNYEQYF	TGTGCCATCAGTCCAAAAGAGGGTTCGAACTACGAGCAGTACTTC
15	TRBV7-9	TRBD1	.	TRBJ1-2	CASTLTTGGTYGYTF	TGTGCCAGCACCTTAACGACAGGGGGTACCTATGGCTACACCTTC
14	TRBV15	.	.	TRBJ2-2	CATSRDINTGELFF	TGTGCCACCAGCAGAGATATAAACACCGGGGAGCTGTTTTTT
14	TRBV2	.	.	TRBJ1-1	CASSEVRQNTEAFF	TGTGCCAGCAGTGAAGTACGACAGAACACTGAAGCTTTCTTT
17	TRBV24-1	TRBD1	many	TRBJ2-3	CATSEPNRGVRTDTQYF	TGTGCCACCAGTGAACCCAACAGGGGAGTAAGGACAGATACGCAGTATTTT
13	TRBV12-3/TRBV12-4	.	few	TRBJ2-1	CASSLQGYNEQFF	TGTGCCAGCAGTTTGCAGGGTTACAATGAGCAGTTCTTC
16	TRBV4-2	.	.	TRBJ1-2	CASSQDRAGELGGYTF	TGTGCCAGCAGCCAAGATAGGGCAGGGGAATTGGGTGGCTACACCTTC
16	TRBV5-1	TRBD1	.	TRBJ1-5	CASSFGAGGSNQPQHF	TGCGCCAGCAGCTTTGGGGCAGGGGGTAGCAATCAGCCCCAGCATTTT
14	TRBV21-1	.	.	TRBJ1-2	CASSRDRTNYGYTF	TGTGCCAGCAGCAGGGACAGAACCAACTATGGCTACACCTTC
15	TRBV7-9	.	.	TRBJ2-3	CASSFLESTADTQYF	TGTGCCAGCAGCTTTTTGGAGAGTACGGCAGATACGCAGTATTTT
16	TRBV6-1	TRBD1	.	TRBJ1-2	CASSERDRRVHYGYTF	TGTGCCAGCAGTGAACGGGACAGGAGGGTTCACTATGGCTACACCTTC
15	TRBV19	TRBD1	.	TRBJ1-5	CASSPRDSANQPQHF	TGTGCCAGTAGTCCCCGGGACAGTGCAAATCAGCCCCAGCATTTT
12	TRBV29-1	.	.	TRBJ1-5	CSVGQQDQPQHF	TGCAGCGTTGGACAGCAAGATCAGCCCCAGCATTTT
15	TRBV21-1	.	.	TRBJ2-7	CASSPHPAGENEQYF	TGTGCCAGCAGTCCCCATCCAGCGGGGGAAAACGAGCAGTACTTC
17	TRBV7-2	TRBD2	.	TRBJ2-3	CASSFRAGGLRADTQYF	TGTGCCAGCAGCTTCCGAGCGGGGGGGCTCAGGGCAGATACGCAGTATTTT
14	TRBV27	.	.	TRBJ2-3	CASSFSPYTDTQYF	TGTGCCAGCAGTTTTTCGCCCTATACGGATACGCAGTATTTT
13	TRBV28	.	.	TRBJ1-2	CASRAGQIEGYTF	TGTGCCAGCAGGGCAGGACAGATCGAGGGCTACACCTTC
14	TRBV5-6	.	.	TRBJ2-1	CASSLAGGGFEQFF	TGTGCCAGCAGCTTGGCCGGAGGGGGCTTTGAGCAGTTCTTC
14	TRBV10-1	TRBD2	.	TRBJ2-1	CASSRLAGVNEQFF	TGCGCCAGCAGTAGACTAGCGGGGGTGAATGAGCAGTTCTTC
14	TRBV9	.	.	TRBJ2-1	CASSVGSGINEQFF	TGTGCCAGCAGCGTAGGTTCAGGGATCAATGAGCAGTTCTTC
16	TRBV28	.	.	TRBJ1-4	CASSAAAGGFYEKLFF	TGTGCCAGCAGTGCCGCCGCCGGGGGGTTTTATGAAAAACTGTTTTTT
14	TRBV18	TRBD1	.	TRBJ1-5	CASSPRGPGQPQHF	TGTGCCAGCTCACCGAGGGGGCCAGGTCAGCCCCAGCATTTT